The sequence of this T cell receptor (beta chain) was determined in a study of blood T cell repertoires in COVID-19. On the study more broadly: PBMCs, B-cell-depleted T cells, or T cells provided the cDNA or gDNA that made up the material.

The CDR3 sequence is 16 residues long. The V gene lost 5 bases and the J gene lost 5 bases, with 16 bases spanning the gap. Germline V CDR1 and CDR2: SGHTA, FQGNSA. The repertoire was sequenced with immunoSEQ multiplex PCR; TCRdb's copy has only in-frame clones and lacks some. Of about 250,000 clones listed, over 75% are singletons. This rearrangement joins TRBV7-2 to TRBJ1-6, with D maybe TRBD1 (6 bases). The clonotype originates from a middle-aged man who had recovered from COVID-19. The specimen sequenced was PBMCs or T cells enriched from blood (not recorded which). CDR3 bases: TGTGCCAGCAGCCCCCGGGGCACAGGGAATAATTCACCCCTCCACTTT. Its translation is CASSPRGTGNNSPLHF. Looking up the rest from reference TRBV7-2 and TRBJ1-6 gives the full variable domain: GAGVSQSPSNKVTEKGKDVELRCDPISGHTALYWYRQSLGQGLEFLIYFQGNSAPDKSGLPSDRFSAERTGGSVSTLTIQRTQQEDSAVYLCASSPRGTGNNSPLHFGNGTRLTVT.